Below are 7 T cell receptor beta chains sequenced from a single sample in a study of blood T cell repertoires in COVID-19. Profiling relied on immunoSEQ multiplex PCR, and the TCRdb table lists in-frame clones only, not all of them. The data show over 100,000 clones, roughly 84% seen once. The sequenced sample was peripheral blood. These receptors originate from a human donor in a cohort sampled during active COVID-19.

V is TRBV2 and J is TRBJ1-1; D call uncertain. The CDR3 extends over 10 amino acids. V dropped 5 bases and J dropped 7 bases, with 5 bases sitting between them. Germline CDR1 reads SNHLY; CDR2 reads FYNNEI. The CDR3 sequence is CASSRVEAFF. CDR3 DNA: TGTGCCAGCAGTCGGGTTGAAGCTTTCTTT.

The J gene is TRBJ2-5, the V gene TRBV2; perhaps TRBD1 as D (6 bases). Germline V gene sequence: CDR1 SNHLY, CDR2 FYNNEI. The CDR3 sequence is 13 residues long. Trimming took off 10 bases at V and 5 bases at J, with 17 bases between the two ends. For the CDR3, the DNA is TGTGCCACCCGACAGGAGAGTCGGGAGACCCAGTACTTC. It is translated as CATRQESRETQYF.

The rearrangement links TRBV19 to TRBJ2-3; 8 positions agree with TRBD1. This CDR3 contains 17 residues. CDR1 is LNHDA, CDR2 SQIVND, per germline (reference sequence). The V and J ends lost 4 bases and 5 bases, in that order; junction bases with no gene match: 14. Here the CDR3 reads CASSRSPQGARKDTQYF. The CDR3 DNA is TGTGCCAGTAGTAGAAGCCCCCAGGGGGCGCGGAAAGATACGCAGTATTTT.

The sample holds one count of this clone. The chain has TRBV29-1 and TRBJ1-2, with 7 bases lining up with TRBD1. Germline trimming cut 3 bases from V and 2 bases from J; bases unmatched to any gene: 6. CDR3 size: 14 residues. The germline V gene encodes CDR1 SQVTM and CDR2 ANQGSEA. The CDR3 DNA follows: TGCAGCGTTGACCTGGGACAGCCGAACTATGGCTACACCTTC. It encodes CSVDLGQPNYGYTF. Combining the CDR3 with reference TRBV29-1 and TRBJ1-2 gives the whole variable domain SAVISQKPSRDICQRGTSLTIQCQVDSQVTMMFWYRQQPGQSLTLIATANQGSEATYESGFVIDKFPISRPNLTFSTLTVSNMSPEDSSIYLCSVDLGQPNYGYTFGSGTRLTVV.

Comment on this clone: Distinct nucleotide sequences in the sample also encode this CDR3. V and J are TRBV18 and TRBJ1-1, with TRBD1 as a possible D gene (5 bases). The CDR3 runs 14 residues. Trimming took 3 bases from V and 1 from J, leaving 9 bases between them. Germline V gene data show CDR1 as KGHSH and CDR2 as LQKENI. CDR3 in DNA: TGTGCCAGCTCACCCGATAGGGGGAACACTGAAGCTTTCTTT. This gives the protein CASSPDRGNTEAFF.

The chain employs TRBV4-2 and TRBJ2-3, with D possibly TRBD2 on 6 matching bases. CDR1 LGHNA and CDR2 YNFKEQ come from the germline V gene. V lost 3 bases to trimming and J lost 2 bases, with 12 bases between them. The CDR3 contains 15 residues. This CDR3 is CASSQPGLYTDTQYF. CDR3 sequence (DNA): TGTGCCAGCAGCCAGCCGGGACTGTACACAGATACGCAGTATTTT.

The chain has TRBV13 and TRBJ2-5; 7 nucleotides align to TRBD1. The CDR3 contains 14 residues. The V segment lost 5 bases and the J segment 5 bases; nucleotides outside the gene matches: 8. CDR1 and CDR2 from the germline V gene are PRHDT and FYEKMQ (reference sequence). CDR3 sequence (DNA): TGTGCCAGCAGCACCCGCAGGGGGTTGGAGACCCAGTACTTC. Residues: CASSTRRGLETQYF.